This TCR beta chain was observed in a study of T-cell memory formation after mild COVID-19. A few counts support this clonotype. TCRdb re-analysed the 5' RACE reads in MiXCR, keeping a single row per CDR3 protein. The repertoire includes some 270,000 distinct CDR3 sequences, just over 15% of them detected once, and under 2.5% sits in the top ten. V lost 5 bases and J lost 1, with 8 bases in between. Looked up from germline, CDR1 is MGHDK and CDR2 is SYGVNS. There are 13 residues in the CDR3. This clonotype originated in an adult woman who had mild COVID-19 (a few samples of this study predate the infection). Cell type and time point are not known. The sample taken for sequencing was PBMCs or a T cell subset sorted from them (not recorded which). This chain connects TRBV25-1 to TRBJ1-2; D gene uncertain. In DNA, the CDR3 is TGTGCCAGCAGTAAGGCCAGTAACTATGGCTACACCTTC. This sequence encodes CASSKASNYGYTF.